This T cell receptor beta chain was found in a study of shared clonotypes between healthy human individuals. On the study more broadly: Each donor's CD4 naive and CD4 memory cells filled three plates apiece, CD8 naive two, and CD8 memory one.

Original handling: Junction-only sequences without quality scores were provided by ImmunoSEQ, so filtering was different. Assay: immunoSEQ multiplex PCR; the TCRdb copy retains only in-frame clones and omits some. V and J calls and clone size are copied from that table; D and trimming were computed from the DNA. The sample carries about 680,000 clones, about 90% recorded once. Study-level results: Larger estimated richness was generally seen in naive subsets than in memory subsets.

The germline V gene has CDR1 MNHEY and CDR2 SVGAGI. Trimming left V 2 bases short and J 0 bases short, with 3 bases between. The CDR3 is 13 amino acids. This clone appeared a single time. No antigen is known for it. Other DNA variants within this sample encode the same CDR3. Terminally differentiated effector memory CD45RA+ cells were excluded by CCR7 positive selection of CD45RO-negative cells. The sequence was obtained from a man aged 30 to 39 in good health. The rearrangement joins TRBV6-5 to TRBJ2-3; D is uncertain. Sequenced input: naive CD8+ T cells sorted from blood. CDR3 sequence (DNA): TGTGCCAGCAGTTACGGAAGCACAGATACGCAGTATTTT. Residues: CASSYGSTDTQYF.